Following are 25 T cell receptor beta chains from one sample sequenced in a study of beta chain features in type 1 diabetes. Broader study findings: There was a moderate but significant shortening of TCRB CDR3s in all four CD4+ subsets of Type 1 diabetes patients.

The antigens these receptors bind are not known. The sequenced template was cDNA made from the entire isolated RNA. Assay: immunoSEQ multiplex PCR; the TCRdb copy retains only in-frame clones and omits some. The data show 160,000 or so clones, over 55% seen once. Sequencing was performed on naive CD4+ T cells from blood. The receptors here all came from a man aged 25-45 years with type 1 diabetes.

The V call is TRBV4-1, the J call TRBJ1-2; no clear D gene. The CDR3 runs to 15 residues. Germline-derived CDR1 and CDR2 are MGHRA and YSYEKL. Trimming pared 1 base from V and 3 bases from J, leaving 12 bases between. Written as DNA, the CDR3 is TGCGCCAGCAGCCAAGGTGGCGTCACCGACTATGGCTACACCTTC. As protein: CASSQGGVTDYGYTF.

The gene calls are TRBV9 and TRBJ2-3; D is unresolved. CDR3 size: 16 residues. Germline V gene data show CDR1 as SGDLS and CDR2 as YYNGEE. The ends were cut back, 2 bases at V and 6 bases at J, with 19 bases in the middle. CDR3 coding DNA: TGTGCCAGCAGCGTGCGTATTGGCCTCCCGCCGGATACGCAGTATTTT. This sequence encodes CASSVRIGLPPDTQYF.

The V call is TRBV7-2, the J call TRBJ2-6; unclear D gene. Between the trimmed V and J ends, which lost 8 bases and 0 bases, there was a span of 8 bases. CDR1 is SGHTA, CDR2 FQGNSA, per germline. CDR3 length: 14 residues. The DNA for the CDR3 is TGTGCCAGCGATGAAAGCTCTGGGGCCAACGTCCTGACTTTC. It translates to CASDESSGANVLTF.

This sequence joins TRBV23-1 and TRBJ2-7; TRBD1 matches 9 bases. TRBV23-1 is an ORF, and what it does is uncertain. There are 14 residues in the CDR3. Losses at the gene ends were 6 bases for V and 5 bases for J; bases not matched to a gene: 8. The CDR3 sequence: CASSPGTGTNEQYF. Written as DNA, the CDR3 is TGCGCCAGCAGCCCCGGGACAGGGACCAACGAGCAGTACTTC.

The chain has TRBV29-1 and TRBJ2-5; the D call may be TRBD1 or TRBD2 (6 bases each). CDR1 and CDR2 from the germline V gene are SQVTM and ANQGSEA. V was shortened by 5 bases and J by 4 bases, with 11 bases between the two germline ends. The CDR3 consists of 12 residues. CDR3 DNA sequence: TGCAGCGTTCGGGGGCCCCCAGAGACCCAGTACTTC. It encodes CSVRGPPETQYF.

This chain joins TRBV23-1 and TRBJ2-2; D gene ambiguous. TRBV23-1 is an ORF; its function is uncertain. This CDR3 has 14 amino acids. V lost 3 bases and J lost 3, with 8 bases in between. The CDR3 sequence: CASSHFRDTGELFF. DNA of the CDR3: TGCGCCAGCAGTCACTTTCGGGACACCGGGGAGCTGTTTTTT.

This clone was detected a few times. The CDR3 loop reads CAWSVARTSGGSEQFF. CDR3 in DNA: TGTGCCTGGAGTGTCGCTCGGACTAGCGGGGGGTCGGAGCAGTTCTTC. The J gene is TRBJ2-1, the V gene TRBV30; 14 bases map to TRBD2. Germline lookup yields CDR1 GTSNPN and CDR2 SVGIG (reference sequence). The CDR3 loop spans 16 amino acids. V shed 0 bases and J 10 bases; nucleotides not matched to a gene: 8.

The rearrangement uses TRBV7-2 and TRBJ1-1; possible D gene TRBD1, 6 bases. Per germline, CDR1 SGHTA and CDR2 FQGNSA. The CDR3 loop spans 14 amino acids. Deletions cut 7 bases from V and 1 base from J, with 13 bases between. The CDR3 region has the DNA TGTGCCAGCAAGGGAGGACAGACGAACACTGAAGCTTTCTTT. This gives the protein CASKGGQTNTEAFF.

CDR3 coding DNA: TGTGCATGTAGTTCCTACAATGAGCAGTTCTTC. Its protein product is CACSSYNEQFF. The chain joins TRBV30 to TRBJ2-1; unclear D gene. CDR3 length: 11 residues. Per germline, CDR1 GTSNPN and CDR2 SVGIG (reference sequence). The full variable domain, in which reference TRBV30 and TRBJ2-1 provide the parts outside the CDR3, is SQTIHQWPATLVQPVGSPLSLECTVEGTSNPNLYWYRQAAGRGLQLLFYSVGIGQISSEVPQNLSASRPQDRQFILSSKKLLLSDSGFYLCACSSYNEQFFGPGTRLTVL.

The chain has TRBV25-1 and TRBJ1-2; possibly TRBD1 for D (5 bases). Trimming shortened V by 6 bases and J by 4 bases, and 15 bases separated the two germline ends. The CDR3 has 14 amino acids. Germline CDR1 reads MGHDK; CDR2 reads SYGVNS. The CDR3: CASSNGGGGYGYTF. Written as DNA, the CDR3 is TGTGCCAGCAGCAATGGTGGGGGTGGCTATGGCTACACCTTC.

The chain employs TRBV6-5 and TRBJ1-2; 7 positions match TRBD1. The CDR3 length is 13 residues. Per the germline V gene, CDR1 is MNHEY and CDR2 is SVGAGI. After removal of 6 bases from V and 6 bases from J, the junction contained 7 bases not matched to a gene. The CDR3 sequence: CASRLRQGDGYTF. The CDR3 nucleotides are TGTGCCAGCAGGCTCAGACAGGGAGATGGCTACACCTTC.

The rearrangement uses TRBV7-2 and TRBJ2-1; tentatively, D is TRBD2 (5 bases). CDR1 and CDR2 from the germline V gene are SGHTA and FQGNSA. The germline V and J ends were trimmed by 8 bases and 10 bases, with 15 bases remaining between them. CDR3 length: 12 amino acids. The CDR3 spells CASRPRGWEQFF. Written as DNA, the CDR3 is TGTGCCAGCCGCCCTAGAGGGTGGGAGCAGTTCTTC.

This sequence joins TRBV10-3 and TRBJ2-1, with D perhaps matching TRBD2 (6 bases). There are 12 residues in the CDR3. In germline, CDR1 is ENHRY, CDR2 SYGVKD. The V end was cut by 11 bases, the J end by 9 bases, with 17 bases between. The CDR3 loop is CAVSIGEAEQFF. In nucleotides, the CDR3 is TGTGCCGTCTCAATCGGGGAGGCTGAGCAGTTCTTC.

This clone was detected only a few times. The chain combines TRBV30 with TRBJ2-7, with 8 positions matching TRBD1. This CDR3 is 13 amino acids long. Germline CDR1 is GTSNPN and CDR2 is SVGIG (reference sequence). The ends lost 4 bases at V and 4 bases at J; junction bases unmatched: 6. The CDR3, as DNA: TGTGCCTGGATGGACAGGGCGAGATACGAGCAGTACTTC. Translating gives CAWMDRARYEQYF.

This clone was seen just once. DNA for the CDR3: TGTGCCAGCAGCTCTGCTAGCGTCTCCTACAATGAGCAGTTCTTC. It codes for CASSSASVSYNEQFF. The chain employs TRBV7-2 and TRBJ2-1; maybe TRBD2 (6 bases). This CDR3 is built from 15 residues. The V gene lost 4 bases and the J gene lost 0 bases, with 10 bases spanning the gap. Germline CDR1 reads SGHTA; CDR2 reads FQGNSA.

V gene TRBV19 combines with J gene TRBJ1-1; D uncertain. The CDR3 is 13 residues long. V was cut by 7 bases and J by 4 bases, with 13 bases left in between. The germline V gene has CDR1 LNHDA and CDR2 SQIVND (reference sequence). The CDR3 nucleotides read TGTGCCAGTACTCGCAATTTAGCCACTGAAGCTTTCTTT. Residues: CASTRNLATEAFF.

The CDR3 region has the DNA TGCGCCAGCAGCCTTTGGGATAGCGGCTCCTACGAGCAGTACTTC. As protein: CASSLWDSGSYEQYF. The rearrangement links TRBV4-3 to TRBJ2-7; D is possibly TRBD2 (6 bases). The CDR3 length is 15 residues. Germline V CDR1 and CDR2: LGHNA, YSLEER. The germline V and J ends were trimmed by 4 bases and 0 bases, with 13 bases remaining between them.

There are a few counts of this clone. J is TRBJ1-6 and V is TRBV6-6; 9 nucleotides line up with TRBD1. CDR1 is MNHNY, CDR2 SVGAGI, per germline (reference sequence). The CDR3 totals 14 residues. V lost 5 bases to trimming and J lost 11 bases; unmatched junction nucleotides: 7. The CDR3 sequence: CASSVGTGTPPLHF. CDR3 coding DNA: TGTGCCAGCAGTGTAGGGACAGGGACCCCACCCCTCCACTTT.

The J gene is TRBJ2-4, the V gene TRBV29-1; possible D gene TRBD2, 5 bases. In germline, CDR1 is SQVTM, CDR2 ANQGSEA. Trimming left V 3 bases short and J 5 bases short, with 5 bases between. The CDR3 consists of 11 residues. CDR3 sequence reads: CSVERENIQYF. CDR3 coding DNA: TGCAGCGTTGAGAGGGAAAACATTCAGTACTTC. Full variable domain (missing parts from reference TRBV29-1 and TRBJ2-4): SAVISQKPSRDICQRGTSLTIQCQVDSQVTMMFWYRQQPGQSLTLIATANQGSEATYESGFVIDKFPISRPNLTFSTLTVSNMSPEDSSIYLCSVERENIQYFGAGTRLSVL.

This chain connects TRBV28 to TRBJ2-7; 7 bases are shared with TRBD2. Germline CDR1 and CDR2: MDHEN and SYDVKM. The CDR3 spans 15 residues. V trimming: 4 bases; J trimming: 1 base; junction bases outside the gene matches: 7. Written as DNA, the CDR3 is TGTGCCAGCAGTTCAAGCGGGGACTTTTCCTACGAGCAGTACTTC. It codes for CASSSSGDFSYEQYF.

The gene calls are TRBV9 and TRBJ2-4; 7 bases are shared with TRBD1. V was clipped by 3 bases and J by 9 bases; unmatched bases: 9. Germline loops: CDR1 SGDLS, CDR2 YYNGEE. The CDR3 runs 14 residues. The CDR3 DNA reads TGTGCCAGCAGCGCCCGACAGGGCCAGGGCATTCAGTACTTC. Protein: CASSARQGQGIQYF.

This clone turned up a few times. The J gene is TRBJ2-1, the V gene TRBV29-1; D might be TRBD2 (5 bases). The ends were cut back, 2 bases at V and 5 bases at J, with 10 bases in the middle. The CDR3 is made up of 13 amino acids. CDR1 SQVTM and CDR2 ANQGSEA come from the germline V gene. The CDR3 DNA follows: TGCAGCGTTGAAAAATCCGGGAACAATGAGCAGTTCTTC. Translating it yields CSVEKSGNNEQFF.

CDR3 DNA: TGTGCCTGTGCCACAATCCAATTTTCCTACGAGCAGTACTTC. Translation: CACATIQFSYEQYF. The chain employs TRBV30 and TRBJ2-7; no reliable D call. CDR3 length: 14 amino acids. CDR1 GTSNPN and CDR2 SVGIG come from the germline V gene (reference sequence). V was clipped by 6 bases and J by 1 base, with 16 bases between them.

The J gene is TRBJ2-3, the V gene TRBV7-9, with a possible D match to TRBD1 (6 bases). Trimming stripped 5 bases from V and 5 bases from J, with 11 bases between. CDR3 length equals 13 residues. Germline CDR1 and CDR2: SEHNR and FQNEAQ (reference sequence). CDR3 bases: TGTGCCAGCAGCCAAGCACAGGGAGATACGCAGTATTTT. Amino acid sequence: CASSQAQGDTQYF.

This clone was seen a few times. A read error may account for a junction end that differs from germline. The V and J genes are TRBV30 and TRBJ2-1; D gene unclear. CDR3 length: 12 amino acids. CDR1 GTSNPN and CDR2 SVGIG come from the germline V gene (reference sequence). In DNA, the CDR3 is TGTGCCTGGAGTGACTCCCACAATGAGCAGTTCTTC. This gives the protein CAWSDSHNEQFF.